This T cell receptor beta chain was obtained from a study of control samples from healthy donors and cancer patients. The repertoire was sequenced with immunoSEQ multiplex PCR; TCRdb's copy has only in-frame clones and lacks some. The sample carries 120,000 or so clones, 87% recorded once. Specimen: blood. The clonotype comes from a man in his forties in good health.

CDR3 residues: CSASTGNQPQHF. DNA for the CDR3: TGCAGTGCTAGTACAGGCAATCAGCCCCAGCATTTT. The chain joins TRBV20-1 to TRBJ1-5; no definite D call. Trimming cost V 3 bases and J 2 bases, with 5 bases left between them. The CDR3 runs 12 residues. Germline CDR1 and CDR2: DFQATT and SNEGSKA (reference sequence).